This T cell receptor (beta chain) stems from a study of blood T cell repertoires in COVID-19. At the level of the study: PBMCs, B-cell-depleted T cells, or T cells provided the cDNA or gDNA that made up the material.

Profiling relied on immunoSEQ multiplex PCR, and the TCRdb table lists in-frame clones only, not all of them. The sample lists about 87,000 clones; over 70% were seen once. V was cut by 1 base and J by 3 bases, with 13 bases left in between. From germline, CDR1 is LNHDA and CDR2 SQIVND (reference sequence). The CDR3 has 15 amino acids. The chain combines TRBV19 with TRBJ2-7, with a weak D call TRBD1 (6 bases). The sequence derives from a woman aged 55-75 years with acute or convalescent COVID-19. The sample taken for sequencing was peripheral blood. The CDR3 region is CASSIAAEGGYEQYF. The CDR3 region has the DNA TGTGCCAGTAGTATAGCCGCCGAAGGGGGCTACGAGCAGTACTTC.